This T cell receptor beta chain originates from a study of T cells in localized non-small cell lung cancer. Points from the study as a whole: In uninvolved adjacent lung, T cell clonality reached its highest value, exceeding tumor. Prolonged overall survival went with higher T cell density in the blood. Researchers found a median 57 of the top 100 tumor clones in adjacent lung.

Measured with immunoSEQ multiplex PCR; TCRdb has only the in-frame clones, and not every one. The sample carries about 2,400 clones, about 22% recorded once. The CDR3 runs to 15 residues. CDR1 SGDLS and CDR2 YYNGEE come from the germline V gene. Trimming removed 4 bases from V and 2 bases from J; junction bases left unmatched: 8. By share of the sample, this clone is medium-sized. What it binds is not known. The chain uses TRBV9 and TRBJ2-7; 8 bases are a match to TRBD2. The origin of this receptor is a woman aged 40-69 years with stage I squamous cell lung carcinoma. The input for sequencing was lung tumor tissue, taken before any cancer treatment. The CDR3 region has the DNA TGTGCCAGCAGCTTTTTTACTAGCGGAACCTACGAGCAGTACTTC. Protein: CASSFFTSGTYEQYF. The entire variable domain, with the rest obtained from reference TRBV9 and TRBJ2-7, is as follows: DSGVTQTPKHLITATGQRVTLRCSPRSGDLSVYWYQQSLDQGLQFLIQYYNGEERAKGNILERFSAQQFPDLHSELNLSSLELGDSALYFCASSFFTSGTYEQYFGPGTRLTVT.